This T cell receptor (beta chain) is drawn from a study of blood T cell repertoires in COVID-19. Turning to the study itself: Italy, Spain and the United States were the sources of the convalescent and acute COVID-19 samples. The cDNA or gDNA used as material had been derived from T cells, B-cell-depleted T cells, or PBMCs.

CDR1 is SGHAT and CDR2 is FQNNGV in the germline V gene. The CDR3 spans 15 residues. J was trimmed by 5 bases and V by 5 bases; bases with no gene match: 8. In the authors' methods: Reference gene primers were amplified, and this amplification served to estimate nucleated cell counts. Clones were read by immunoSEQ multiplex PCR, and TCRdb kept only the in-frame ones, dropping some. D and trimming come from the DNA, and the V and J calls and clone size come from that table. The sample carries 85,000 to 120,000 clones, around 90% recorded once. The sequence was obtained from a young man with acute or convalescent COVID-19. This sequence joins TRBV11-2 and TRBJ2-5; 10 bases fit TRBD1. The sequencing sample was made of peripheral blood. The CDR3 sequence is CASSRTGGGLETQYF. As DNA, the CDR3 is TGTGCCAGCAGCCGGACAGGGGGAGGTTTGGAGACCCAGTACTTC.